This T cell receptor beta chain stems from a study of shared clonotypes between healthy human individuals. Whole-study findings and limits: What limited the represented genetic and exposure-history diversity was the small number of donors.

Germline V gives CDR1 SGHVS, CDR2 FQNEAQ. The CDR3 has 13 amino acids. Trimming cost V 1 base and J 6 bases, with 6 bases left between them. Clones were sequenced by immunoSEQ multiplex PCR, and TCRdb holds only the in-frame ones, with some missing. In the table there are about 120,000 clones, around 68% of which are singletons. To note about this clone: Antigen specificity is unknown.

Nashville, Tennessee was home to all donors, who were Caucasian adults. This chain connects TRBV7-8 to TRBJ2-2; D remains ambiguous. The sample comprised memory CD8+ T cells sorted from blood. Subset of the sample: CD45RO+ cells pooled with CCR7-negative TemRA cells. This sequence originates from a woman in her 30s in good health. In DNA form, the CDR3 reads TGTGCCAGCAGCTTAGTATATTCCGGGGAGCTGTTTTTT. It is translated as CASSLVYSGELFF.